This T cell receptor beta chain was sequenced in a study of identifying expanded T cells in peripheral blood. General study results and limits: Two-week clone count variance significantly increased as total template count grew. Technical replicates showed around 1.2 changed clones; roughly two weeks roughly 18; four weeks 19.

Assay used: immunoSEQ multiplex PCR; TCRdb lists only in-frame clones, some missing. The sample lists 84,000 or so clones, about 90% occurring once. No infections or other immune events were documented during collection. V was pared by 5 bases and J by 6 bases, with 10 bases of the junction left unmatched. CDR1 is SGHNT and CDR2 is YENEEA in the germline V gene. CDR3 size: 14 residues. On this clone: What it binds is unknown.

The material sequenced was blood. V usage is TRBV11-3 and J usage is TRBJ2-7; 7 nucleotides match TRBD1. This clonotype originated in a person aged 18 to 75 in good health. CDR3 amino acids: CASSLNRGRAEQYF. For the CDR3, the DNA is TGTGCCAGCAGCCTTAACAGGGGAAGGGCCGAGCAGTACTTC.